A selection of T cell receptor beta chains follows, all from one sample in a study of early T cells in non-severe SARS-CoV-2 infection. MiXCR, applied by TCRdb to the 5' RACE reads, yields one record per CDR3 protein. The sample yields about 50,000 distinct CDR3 sequences, 5% to 5.5% seen once. The material sequenced was whole blood, taken at baseline. All receptors come from an adult who was a healthcare worker with PCR-confirmed SARS-CoV-2 infection or an uninfected control (not recorded which). Both conserved end residues are part of each CDR3. A D gene is named only where the DNA matches it firmly. Clone size appears in some rows only: once, few, many, or a class for an expanded clone.

TRBD1 TRBJ1-4 many TRBV29-1 TGCAGCGTTGAAGGCCGGACAGGGGGAGAGGAAAAACTGTTTTTT CSVEGRTGGEEKLFF
TRBD1 TRBJ2-3 . TRBV5-6 TGTGCCAGCAGTCGCGGACAGGTCGGGGATACGCAGTATTTT CASSRGQVGDTQYF
. TRBJ2-1 many TRBV6-2/TRBV6-3 TGTGCCAGCAGTTACTTTTCCCCCGGGGCCTGGGACCACAATGAGCAGTTCTTC CASSYFSPGAWDHNEQFF
. TRBJ2-3 many TRBV28 TGTGCCAGCAGTCTACAGGGAAGGGGGCAGTATTTT CASSLQGRGQYF
. TRBJ1-4 . TRBV11-2 TGTGCCAGCAGCTTCGTCGGACAGACTAATGAAAAACTGTTTTTT CASSFVGQTNEKLFF
. TRBJ2-7 . TRBV20-1 TGCAGTGCTAGACGCACAGGGGACTACTCCTACGAGCAGTACTTC CSARRTGDYSYEQYF
. TRBJ2-1 many TRBV19 TGTGCCAGTACCCTGGGGCAGGAAACCTACAATGAGCAGTTCTTC CASTLGQETYNEQFF
. TRBJ1-1 . TRBV29-1 TGCAGCGCTGGACGAGGGGGGCGTCGTTTGAACACTGAAGCTTTCTTT CSAGRGGRRLNTEAFF
. TRBJ2-7 many TRBV27 TGTGCCAGCAGTTTACCGGAGAGCTACTCCTACGAGCAGTACTTC CASSLPESYSYEQYF
TRBD2 TRBJ2-3 . TRBV25-1 TGTGCCAGCAGTGATAGTCTAGCGGAAAACACAGATACGCAGTATTTT CASSDSLAENTDTQYF
TRBD2 TRBJ2-1 many TRBV29-1 TGCAGCGTTTCGACTAGCGTAAACAATGAGCAGTTCTTC CSVSTSVNNEQFF
. TRBJ2-1 many TRBV11-3 TGTGCCAGCAGCTTTGGTGTAGGAGAAAACTCCTACAATGAGCAGTTCTTC CASSFGVGENSYNEQFF
. TRBJ2-1 many TRBV14 TGTGCCAGCAGCCAAGACGGGCGGAGCCGCCACAATGAGCAGTTCTTC CASSQDGRSRHNEQFF
TRBD1 TRBJ2-2 many TRBV20-1 TGCAGTGCCCCGGACAGGGTGACCGGGGAGCTGTTTTTT CSAPDRVTGELFF
. TRBJ2-3 many TRBV20-1 TGCAGTGCCTGTCGGGGGGCGGTTGATACGCAGTATTTT CSACRGAVDTQYF
TRBD1 TRBJ1-1 many TRBV9 TGTGCCAGCAGCGTAGGACAGGGCGCGTACACTGAAGCTTTCTTT CASSVGQGAYTEAFF
. TRBJ2-7 . TRBV10-3 TGTGCCATCAGTGATAAGTACGAGCAGTACTTC CAISDKYEQYF
TRBD1 TRBJ2-1 few TRBV11-2 TGTGCCAGCAGCCCCGGGACAGAGCACAATGAGCAGTTCTTC CASSPGTEHNEQFF
. TRBJ2-7 many TRBV20-1 TGCAGTGCCAGTAGACTAGACGAGCAGTACTTC CSASRLDEQYF
. TRBJ2-2 . TRBV7-8 TGTGCCAGCAGCCACAACACCGGGGAGCTGTTTTTT CASSHNTGELFF
TRBD2 TRBJ2-3 . TRBV11-3 TGTGCCAGCAGCCACACACGAGAAAGGCGGGAGTTAGGAACAGATACGCAGTATTTT CASSHTRERRELGTDTQYF
. TRBJ1-3 many TRBV7-2 TGTGCCAGCAGCTTGGAGAGGTCTGGAAACACCATATATTTT CASSLERSGNTIYF
. TRBJ1-1 many TRBV29-1 TGCAGTGCCGGAAGAGCCCTTGGACAGCCCATGAACACTGAAGCTTTCTTT CSAGRALGQPMNTEAFF
. TRBJ2-7 many TRBV6-5 TGTGCCAGCAGCCCCGGGACGGGACCCTACGAGCAGTACTTC CASSPGTGPYEQYF
. TRBJ2-7 many TRBV12-3/TRBV12-4 TGTGCCAGCAGTTTTGGTCTAACCACCTACGAGCAGTACTTC CASSFGLTTYEQYF
. TRBJ2-3 many TRBV7-9 TGTGCCAGCCCCGAGGCAGATACGCAGTATTTT CASPEADTQYF
TRBD2 TRBJ2-1 many TRBV12-3/TRBV12-4 TGTGCCAGCAGCGCCCCGGGACTAGCGGGAGTCAATGAGCAGTTCTTC CASSAPGLAGVNEQFF
TRBD2 TRBJ2-3 many TRBV30 TGTGCCTGGGCTCGAAGCGGGAGCGCAGATACGCAGTATTTT CAWARSGSADTQYF
. TRBJ2-3 many TRBV5-1 TGCGCCAGCAGCTTGGACAGGGCTACCCCTAGCACAGATACGCAGTATTTT CASSLDRATPSTDTQYF
TRBD2 TRBJ2-2 few TRBV10-3 TGTGCCATCAGTGTAGTGATAGCGGGAGGGAACACCGGGGAGCTGTTTTTT CAISVVIAGGNTGELFF
TRBD1 TRBJ2-2 few TRBV3-1 TGTGCCAGCAGCATGACAGGGGACACCGGGGAGCTGTTTTTT CASSMTGDTGELFF
TRBD2 TRBJ2-7 few TRBV19 TGTGCCAGTAGTATATTGGGAGGGGTCTACGAGCAGTACTTC CASSILGGVYEQYF
TRBD1 TRBJ2-3 many TRBV12-3/TRBV12-4 TGTGCCAGCAGTTCCGAAGGACAGGGAGTGGGAGACAGGGGCACAGATACGCAGTATTTT CASSSEGQGVGDRGTDTQYF
. TRBJ2-7 few TRBV29-1 TGCAGCGTTGAGAGGAGAGATTACCCCTACGAGCAGTACTTC CSVERRDYPYEQYF
TRBD1 TRBJ1-4 many TRBV20-1 TGCAGTGCTAGGCGAGGGACAGGGGCGGAAAAACTGTTTTTT CSARRGTGAEKLFF
. TRBJ2-3 many TRBV5-1 TGCGCCAGCAGTTACCTTTTGAGCACAGATACGCAGTATTTT CASSYLLSTDTQYF
. TRBJ1-2 many TRBV11-2 TGTGCCAGCAGCTTAAACCCCCAGGTTAGGGACTATGGCTACACCTTC CASSLNPQVRDYGYTF
TRBD1 TRBJ2-5 many TRBV14 TGTGCCAGCAGCCCTGGATGGGACAGCCAAGAGACCCAGTACTTC CASSPGWDSQETQYF
. TRBJ2-2 many TRBV6-5 TGTGCCAGCAGTTATTCCACGGGGGAGCTGTTTTTT CASSYSTGELFF
. TRBJ1-6 . TRBV28 TGTGCCAGCAGTCCCTTGGTTAAGGGACAAAATTCACCCCTCCACTTT CASSPLVKGQNSPLHF
. TRBJ2-7 many TRBV6-6 TGTGCCAGCAGTCTAGCGCATAGCTCCTACGAGCAGTACTTC CASSLAHSSYEQYF
. TRBJ1-1 many TRBV7-9 TGTGCCAGCAGCCAATACCTCGGGGGGTATGAAGCTTTCTTT CASSQYLGGYEAFF
. TRBJ2-7 many TRBV5-6 TGTGCCAGCAGCCTCCCAGAGGGATCGAGGGAGCAGTACTTC CASSLPEGSREQYF
TRBD1 TRBJ2-4 few TRBV6-1 TGTGCCAGCAGTGAACCCGGGACAGGTGTGGACATTCAGTACTTC CASSEPGTGVDIQYF
TRBD2 TRBJ2-7 . TRBV29-1 TGCAGCGTTGTTACTAGCGGGAGGCTTTGGGAGCAGTACTTC CSVVTSGRLWEQYF
. TRBJ2-3 . TRBV18 TGTGCCAGCTCACCAGCGTCAAACACAGATACGCAGTATTTT CASSPASNTDTQYF
. TRBJ1-1 many TRBV7-6 TGTGCCAGCAGCCACGGACAGAACACTGAAGCTTTCTTT CASSHGQNTEAFF
. TRBJ2-5 many TRBV13 TGTGCCAGCAGCCGTAAGTCGGACCGACAAGAGACCCAGTACTTC CASSRKSDRQETQYF
. TRBJ1-2 many TRBV28 TGTGCCAGCAGTCCGATCATACGGCACTATGGCTACACCTTC CASSPIIRHYGYTF
TRBD2 TRBJ2-7 many TRBV20-1 TGCAGTGCTAGAAGCGGGAGCCGGACCTACGAGCAGTACTTC CSARSGSRTYEQYF
TRBD1 TRBJ2-6 . TRBV5-5 TGTGCCACCGATACAGGGGGCTCTGGGGCCAACGTCCTGACTTTC CATDTGGSGANVLTF
. TRBJ2-3 many TRBV20-1 TGCAGTGCTAGAGATCCCCCGCCCGGAGGGGATACGCAGTATTTT CSARDPPPGGDTQYF
. TRBJ2-1 many TRBV30 TGTGCCTGGAGTCCCGGGACCTCCGAGCAGTTCTTC CAWSPGTSEQFF